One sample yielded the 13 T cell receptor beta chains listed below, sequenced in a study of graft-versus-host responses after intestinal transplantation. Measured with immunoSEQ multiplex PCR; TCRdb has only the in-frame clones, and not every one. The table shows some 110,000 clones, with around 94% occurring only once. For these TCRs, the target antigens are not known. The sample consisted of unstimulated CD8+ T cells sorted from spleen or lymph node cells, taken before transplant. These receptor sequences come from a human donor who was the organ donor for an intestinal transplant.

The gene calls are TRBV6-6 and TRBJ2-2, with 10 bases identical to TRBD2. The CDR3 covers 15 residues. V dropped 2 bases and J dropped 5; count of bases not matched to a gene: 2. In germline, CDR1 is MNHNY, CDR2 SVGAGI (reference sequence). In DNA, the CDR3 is TGTGCCAGCAGTTACGTAGCGGGAGGTACCGGGGAGCTGTTTTTT. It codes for CASSYVAGGTGELFF.

In DNA, the CDR3 is TGTGCCAGCAGCCCACCCGGGACAGGGAACGAAAAACTGTTTTTT. Amino acids: CASSPPGTGNEKLFF. V gene TRBV5-4 combines with J gene TRBJ1-4, with 9 bases aligning to TRBD1. Germline loops: CDR1 SGHNT, CDR2 YYREEE (reference sequence). CDR3 length equals 15 residues. The V and J ends lost 4 bases and 8 bases, in that order; junction bases with no gene match: 9.

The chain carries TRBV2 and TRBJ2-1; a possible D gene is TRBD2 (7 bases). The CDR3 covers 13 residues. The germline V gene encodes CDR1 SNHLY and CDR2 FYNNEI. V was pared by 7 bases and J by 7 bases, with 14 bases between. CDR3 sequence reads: CASMGGGGNEQFF. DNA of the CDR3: TGTGCCAGCATGGGGGGGGGCGGGAATGAGCAGTTCTTC.

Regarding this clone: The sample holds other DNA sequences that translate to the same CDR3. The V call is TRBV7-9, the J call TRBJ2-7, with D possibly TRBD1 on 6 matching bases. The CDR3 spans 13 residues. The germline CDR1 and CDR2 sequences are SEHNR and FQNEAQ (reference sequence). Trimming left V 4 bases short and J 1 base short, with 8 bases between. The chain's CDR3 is CASSSGQSYEQYF. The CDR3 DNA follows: TGTGCCAGCAGCTCGGGACAATCCTACGAGCAGTACTTC.

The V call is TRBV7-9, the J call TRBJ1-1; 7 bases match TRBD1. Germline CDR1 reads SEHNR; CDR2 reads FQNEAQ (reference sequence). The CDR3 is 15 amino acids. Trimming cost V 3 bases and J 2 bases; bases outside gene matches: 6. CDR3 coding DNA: TGTGCCAGCAGCTTGGGACAGACACCTAACACTGAAGCTTTCTTT. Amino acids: CASSLGQTPNTEAFF.

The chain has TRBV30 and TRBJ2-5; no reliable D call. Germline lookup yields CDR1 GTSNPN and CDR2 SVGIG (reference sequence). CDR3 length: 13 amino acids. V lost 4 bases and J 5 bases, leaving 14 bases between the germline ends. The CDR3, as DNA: TGTGCCTGGACGACGGCCGGTAGGGAGACCCAGTACTTC. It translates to CAWTTAGRETQYF.

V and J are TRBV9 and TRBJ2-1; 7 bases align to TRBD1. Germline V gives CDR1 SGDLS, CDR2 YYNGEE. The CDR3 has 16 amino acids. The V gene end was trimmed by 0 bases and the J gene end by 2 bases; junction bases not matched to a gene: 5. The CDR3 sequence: CASSVDRTGTYNEQFF. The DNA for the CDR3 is TGTGCCAGCAGCGTAGACCGGACAGGCACCTACAATGAGCAGTTCTTC.

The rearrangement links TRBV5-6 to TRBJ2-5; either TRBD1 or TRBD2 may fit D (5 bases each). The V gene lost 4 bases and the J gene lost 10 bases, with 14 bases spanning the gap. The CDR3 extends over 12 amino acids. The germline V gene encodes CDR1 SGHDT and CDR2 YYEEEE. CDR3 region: CASSPTVGDQYF. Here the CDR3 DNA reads TGTGCCAGCAGCCCCACGGTGGGGGACCAGTACTTC. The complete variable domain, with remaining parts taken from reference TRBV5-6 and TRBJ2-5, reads DAGVTQSPTHLIKTRGQQVTLRCSPKSGHDTVSWYQQALGQGPQFIFQYYEEEERQRGNFPDRFSGHQFPNYSSELNVNALLLGDSALYLCASSPTVGDQYFGPGTRLLVL.

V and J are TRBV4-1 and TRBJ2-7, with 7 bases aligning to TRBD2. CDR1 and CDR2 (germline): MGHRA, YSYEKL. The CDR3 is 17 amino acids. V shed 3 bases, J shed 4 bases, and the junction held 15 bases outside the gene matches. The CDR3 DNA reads TGCGCCAGCAGCCAGTTGTGGGAAGGACTAGATCTTTACGAGCAGTACTTC. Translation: CASSQLWEGLDLYEQYF.

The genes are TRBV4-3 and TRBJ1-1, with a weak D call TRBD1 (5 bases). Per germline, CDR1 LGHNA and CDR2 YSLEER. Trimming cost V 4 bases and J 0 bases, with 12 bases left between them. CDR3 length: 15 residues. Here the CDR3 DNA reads TGCGCCAGCAGCCCCGGGGCCAGGATGAACACTGAAGCTTTCTTT. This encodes CASSPGARMNTEAFF.

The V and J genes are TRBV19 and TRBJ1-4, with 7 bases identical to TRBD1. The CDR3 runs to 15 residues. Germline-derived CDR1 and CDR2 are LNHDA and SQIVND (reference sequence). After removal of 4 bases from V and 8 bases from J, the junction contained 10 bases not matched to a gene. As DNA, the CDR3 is TGTGCCAGTAGTACTAGACAGGGCAGCCGCGAAAAACTGTTTTTT. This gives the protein CASSTRQGSREKLFF. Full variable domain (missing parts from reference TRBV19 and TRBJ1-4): DGGITQSPKYLFRKEGQNVTLSCEQNLNHDAMYWYRQDPGQGLRLIYYSQIVNDFQKGDIAEGYSVSREKKESFPLTVTSAQKNPTAFYLCASSTRQGSREKLFFGSGTQLSVL.

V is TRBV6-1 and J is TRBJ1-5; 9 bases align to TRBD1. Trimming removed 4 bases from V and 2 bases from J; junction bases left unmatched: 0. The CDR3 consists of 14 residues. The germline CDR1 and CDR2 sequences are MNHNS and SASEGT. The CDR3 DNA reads TGTGCCAGCAGTGGGACAGGGGGCAATCAGCCCCAGCATTTT. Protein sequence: CASSGTGGNQPQHF.

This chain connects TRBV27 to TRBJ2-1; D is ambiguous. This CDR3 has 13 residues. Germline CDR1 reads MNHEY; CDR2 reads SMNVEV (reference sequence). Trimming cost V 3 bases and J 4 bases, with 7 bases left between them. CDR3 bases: TGTGCCAGCAGTTTCCCCGGATACAATGAGCAGTTCTTC. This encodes CASSFPGYNEQFF.